What follows describes a single T cell receptor beta chain. Assay used: immunoSEQ multiplex PCR; TCRdb lists only in-frame clones, some missing. The sample has approximately 150,000 clones, 70% to 90% seen once. This sample was taken from a study of blood T cell repertoires in COVID-19. Across the whole study: The study drew acute and convalescent COVID-19 samples from the United States, Italy and Spain. The analysed material was cDNA or gDNA that came from T cells, B-cell-depleted T cells, or PBMCs.

In Seattle, patients joined the study during active infection and were tracked longitudinally. This CDR3 comprises 11 residues. In germline, CDR1 is DFQATT, CDR2 SNEGSKA (reference sequence). Trimming cost V 3 bases and J 7 bases, with 9 bases left between them. The origin of this receptor is a woman older than 75 with COVID-19, enrolled during active disease. The chain employs TRBV20-1 and TRBJ1-2; no clear D. The sample was peripheral blood. CDR3 protein: CSASGSRGYTF. CDR3 bases: TGCAGTGCTAGTGGTAGTCGTGGCTACACCTTC.